Following are 20 T cell receptor beta chains from one sample sequenced in a study of immune evolution from preneoplasia to lung adenocarcinoma. Profiling relied on immunoSEQ multiplex PCR, and the TCRdb table lists in-frame clones only, not all of them. The sample lists about 6,300 clones; over 80% were seen once. Sample: FFPE lung adenocarcinoma in situ tissue. The source is an older donor with lung adenocarcinoma.

V gene TRBV7-3 combines with J gene TRBJ2-1; D is perhaps TRBD2 (6 bases). Germline values: CDR1 SGHTA, CDR2 FQGTGA. V dropped 0 bases and J dropped 5 bases, with 17 bases sitting between them. This CDR3 has 17 residues. Here the CDR3 reads CASSLTGWGGNNNEQFF. CDR3 in DNA: TGTGCCAGCAGCTTAACAGGGTGGGGCGGGAATAACAATGAGCAGTTCTTC.

The CDR3 sequence: CSVAPRDYEQYF. CDR3 DNA sequence: TGCAGCGTCGCCCCTAGAGACTACGAGCAGTACTTC. The chain employs TRBV29-1 and TRBJ2-7, with D hard to call. Germline loops: CDR1 SQVTM, CDR2 ANQGSEA. V was clipped by 6 bases and J by 3 bases, with 12 bases between them. This CDR3 region has 12 residues.

The rearrangement joins TRBV29-1 to TRBJ1-2; D perhaps matches TRBD1 (5 bases). Trimming took off 4 bases at V and 7 bases at J, with 22 bases between the two ends. The length of the CDR3 is 15 residues. The V gene's germline CDR1 is SQVTM and CDR2 ANQGSEA. The CDR3 sequence: CSVGSGGGFAAGYTF. As DNA, the CDR3 is TGCAGCGTTGGGAGCGGGGGGGGTTTCGCAGCTGGCTACACCTTC.

The rearrangement uses TRBV6-4 and TRBJ1-2; D is ambiguous. Germline loops: CDR1 MRHNA, CDR2 SNTAGT. The CDR3 sequence is 12 residues long. The V gene lost 4 bases and the J gene lost 11 bases, with 14 bases spanning the gap. CDR3 loop: CASSGRVVGYTF. CDR3 sequence (DNA): TGTGCCAGCAGTGGACGTGTGGTGGGGTACACCTTC.

The chain links TRBV6-5 to TRBJ1-1; the D gene is possibly TRBD1 (5 bases). From germline, CDR1 is MNHEY and CDR2 SVGAGI. The CDR3 runs 13 residues. V lost 2 bases to trimming and J lost 1 base, with 5 bases between them. CDR3 loop: CASSYRGNTEAFF. As DNA, the CDR3 is TGTGCCAGCAGTTACAGGGGGAACACTGAAGCTTTCTTT.

The chain joins TRBV6-6 to TRBJ1-1; 7 nucleotides line up with TRBD1. Germline V CDR1 and CDR2: MNHNY, SVGAGI (reference sequence). V lost 6 bases and J lost 6; bases outside the gene matches: 7. This CDR3 region has 13 residues. The CDR3 coding sequence is TGTGCCAGCAGCAACAGGGGATGGGCTGAAGCTTTCTTT. It encodes CASSNRGWAEAFF.

The chain combines TRBV5-1 with TRBJ1-1; a weak D match, TRBD1 (6 bases). Per the germline V gene, CDR1 is SGHRS and CDR2 is YFSETQ. This CDR3 is 15 amino acids long. V was pared by 1 base and J by 4 bases, with 14 bases between. The CDR3 DNA reads TGCGCCAGCAGCTTGACGGCAGGGGTAGTCACTGAAGCTTTCTTT. It codes for CASSLTAGVVTEAFF.

This clone occurred once. The V call is TRBV18, the J call TRBJ2-7; tentative D call: TRBD2 (5 bases). The germline gives CDR1 KGHSH, CDR2 LQKENI. Trimming stripped 8 bases from V and 0 bases from J, with 17 bases between. CDR3 length: 15 residues. This CDR3 reads CASAQRVGGSYEQYF. CDR3 DNA sequence: TGTGCCAGCGCGCAAAGGGTTGGAGGCTCCTACGAGCAGTACTTC. Looking up the rest from reference TRBV18 and TRBJ2-7 gives the full variable domain: NAGVMQNPRHLVRRRGQEARLRCSPMKGHSHVYWYRQLPEEGLKFMVYLQKENIIDESGMPKERFSAEFPKEGPSILRIQQVVRGDSAAYFCASAQRVGGSYEQYFGPGTRLTVT.

V is TRBV13 and J is TRBJ2-3, with D possibly TRBD2 on 6 matching bases. The CDR3 runs 16 residues. The V end lost 5 bases, the J end lost 1 base, and 16 bases lay between the germline ends. Germline CDR1 is PRHDT and CDR2 is FYEKMQ (reference sequence). The CDR3 nucleotides are TGTGCCAGCAGCCTTTCCCCGGGACTGGGCACAGATACGCAGTATTTT. Amino acids: CASSLSPGLGTDTQYF.

In regard to this clone: A junction boundary mismatches the germline segment, possibly from a read error. The chain employs TRBV7-2 and TRBJ2-4, with D possibly TRBD1 on 6 matching bases. This CDR3 is built from 17 residues. Germline V gene lookup returns CDR1 SGHTA and CDR2 FQGNSA. The CDR3 loop is CANSDRPRGLAKNIQYF. The CDR3 DNA follows: TGTGCCAACAGCGACAGGCCCCGAGGTCTAGCCAAAAACATTCAGTACTTC.

CDR3 nucleotides: TGTGCCAGTAGTATAGCCGGGGGGGAAGGGGCCAACGTCCTGACTTTC. Translation gives CASSIAGGEGANVLTF. This rearrangement joins TRBV19 to TRBJ2-6, with 8 positions matching TRBD2. The CDR3 runs to 16 residues. Germline loops: CDR1 LNHDA, CDR2 SQIVND (reference sequence). The V segment lost 1 base and the J segment 4 bases; nucleotides outside the gene matches: 3.

This clone was found once. J is TRBJ1-2 and V is TRBV18, with 7 bases fitting TRBD1. This CDR3 has 13 residues. Looked up from germline, CDR1 is KGHSH and CDR2 is LQKENI. With V trimmed by 3 bases and J by 2 bases, 0 bases remained unmatched. The CDR3 sequence is CASSPGQNYGYTF. In DNA form, the CDR3 reads TGTGCCAGCTCACCGGGACAGAACTATGGCTACACCTTC.

The chain joins TRBV5-4 to TRBJ2-2, with 9 bases that match TRBD1. The CDR3 length is 15 residues. The germline gives CDR1 SGHNT, CDR2 YYREEE (reference sequence). The V gene end was trimmed by 4 bases and the J gene end by 6 bases; junction bases not matched to a gene: 7. In nucleotides, the CDR3 is TGTGCCAGCAGCCCCGACGGGACAGGGCCCGGGGAGCTGTTTTTT. Its translation: CASSPDGTGPGELFF.

The J gene is TRBJ2-1, the V gene TRBV27, with D possibly matching TRBD2 (6 bases). Trimming shortened V by 5 bases and J by 8 bases, and 19 bases separated the two germline ends. CDR1 is MNHEY and CDR2 is SMNVEV in the germline V gene (reference sequence). The CDR3 length is 15 residues. In nucleotides, the CDR3 is TGTGCCAGCAGTCCCCAGGACTATGTCGGCGATGAGCAGTTCTTC. Encoded protein: CASSPQDYVGDEQFF.

This chain connects TRBV19 to TRBJ2-7; 12 bases fit TRBD2. Germline values: CDR1 LNHDA, CDR2 SQIVND (reference sequence). The CDR3 consists of 16 residues. V was clipped by 4 bases and J by 1 base; unmatched bases: 5. The CDR3 bases are TGTGCCAGTAGTAGGTTGACTAGCGGGAGTTCCTACGAGCAGTACTTC. It codes for CASSRLTSGSSYEQYF. The whole variable domain, remainder taken from reference TRBV19 and TRBJ2-7, is DGGITQSPKYLFRKEGQNVTLSCEQNLNHDAMYWYRQDPGQGLRLIYYSQIVNDFQKGDIAEGYSVSREKKESFPLTVTSAQKNPTAFYLCASSRLTSGSSYEQYFGPGTRLTVT.

The J gene is TRBJ2-1, the V gene TRBV6-1; TRBD2 agrees at 10 bases. Germline values: CDR1 MNHNS, CDR2 SASEGT. CDR3 size: 17 residues. The ends lost 4 bases at V and 3 bases at J; junction bases unmatched: 9. CDR3 sequence (DNA): TGTGCCAGCAGTGTGGGGGCACGGACTAGCGGCTACAATGAGCAGTTCTTC. This codes for CASSVGARTSGYNEQFF.

The chain employs TRBV7-2 and TRBJ2-5; the D is unclear. The CDR3 extends over 11 amino acids. V was cut by 5 bases and J by 2 bases, with 3 bases left in between. From germline, CDR1 is SGHTA and CDR2 FQGNSA. This CDR3 reads CASSPQETQYF. In DNA, the CDR3 is TGTGCCAGCAGCCCACAAGAGACCCAGTACTTC.

The CDR3 reads CASSFEGTGELFF. DNA of the CDR3: TGTGCCAGCAGCTTTGAGGGCACCGGGGAGCTGTTTTTT. The chain carries TRBV7-3 and TRBJ2-2; the D gene is possibly TRBD2 (5 bases). Trimming pared 3 bases from V and 4 bases from J, leaving 6 bases between. CDR1 and CDR2 from the germline V gene are SGHTA and FQGTGA. This CDR3 has 13 amino acids. Filled out from reference TRBV7-3 and TRBJ2-2, the complete variable domain reads GAGVSQTPSNKVTEKGKYVELRCDPISGHTALYWYRQSLGQGPEFLIYFQGTGAADDSGLPNDRFFAVRPEGSVSTLKIQRTERGDSAVYLCASSFEGTGELFFGEGSRLTVL.

V gene TRBV30 combines with J gene TRBJ1-1; D is unclear. Looked up from germline, CDR1 is GTSNPN and CDR2 is SVGIG (reference sequence). The CDR3 extends over 13 amino acids. V was shortened by 0 bases and J by 1 base, with 6 bases between the two germline ends. In DNA, the CDR3 is TGTGCCTGGAGTGTACTAACGAACACTGAAGCTTTCTTT. Translated: CAWSVLTNTEAFF. Based on the CDR3 plus reference TRBV30 and TRBJ1-1, the full variable domain is SQTIHQWPATLVQPVGSPLSLECTVEGTSNPNLYWYRQAAGRGLQLLFYSVGIGQISSEVPQNLSASRPQDRQFILSSKKLLLSDSGFYLCAWSVLTNTEAFFGQGTRLTVV.

V usage is TRBV6-4 and J usage is TRBJ2-2; D gene ambiguous. The CDR3 spans 13 residues. Trimming cost V 10 bases and J 3 bases, with 12 bases left between them. The germline CDR1 and CDR2 sequences are MRHNA and SNTAGT. This chain's CDR3 is CATSSTDTGELFF. For the CDR3, the DNA is TGTGCCACATCCTCGACTGACACCGGGGAGCTGTTTTTT.